Listed here are 5 T cell receptor beta chains from one sample, sequenced in a study of T cells in women clearing cervical HPV infection. Generated by immunoSEQ multiplex PCR, the TCRdb table keeps only in-frame clones and is missing some. The repertoire table contains tens of thousands of clones. Sequenced material: blood buffy coat. These receptors came from a woman aged 18 to 75 with a cervical HPV16 infection that either progressed to CIN3+ or cleared (not recorded which).

Turning to this clone: The CDR3 end falls 3 residues outside the read, so it is completed with the germline J gene. The chain uses TRBV5-4 and TRBJ2-1, with TRBD1 matching 7 bases. Germline-derived CDR1 and CDR2 are SGHNT and YYREEE (reference sequence). The CDR3 is 16 amino acids. V was clipped by 2 bases and J by 8 bases; unmatched bases: 13. The CDR3 bases that were read are TGTGCCAGCAGCTTTAAGAGAGGGGGCCTTGGAGATGAG. Translated: CASSFKRGGLGDE. The entire CDR3 reads CASSFKRGGLGDEQFF.

Notes on this clone: Read coverage stops 3 residues before the CDR3 terminus; the germline J gene supplies the remainder. The chain combines TRBV10-3 with TRBJ1-2; TRBD1 might be the D (6 bases). CDR3 length equals 14 residues. V was shortened by 2 bases and J by 6 bases, with 13 bases between the two germline ends. The germline gives CDR1 ENHRY, CDR2 SYGVKD. CDR3 amino acids: CAISESDRLHGYTF. The sequenced CDR3 bases are TGTGCCATCAGTGAGAGTGACAGGTTACATGGC.

Notes on this clone: Coverage ceases 3 residues before the CDR3 finishes, and the germline J gene fills in the end. The chain is built from TRBV20-1 and TRBJ1-4, with TRBD1 matching over 7 bases. CDR3 size: 15 residues. The V gene end was trimmed by 6 bases and the J gene end by 0 bases; junction bases not matched to a gene: 7. From germline, CDR1 is DFQATT and CDR2 SNEGSKA (reference sequence). CDR3 protein: CSAQRQGATNEKLFF. The sequenced part of the CDR3 DNA is TGCAGTGCCCAGAGACAGGGTGCAACTAATGAAAAA.

In the case of this clone: From the germline J gene comes the end of the CDR3, since the read stops 3 residues before it. This rearrangement joins TRBV2 to TRBJ2-3; D might be TRBD2 (5 bases). CDR3 length: 15 amino acids. Looked up from germline, CDR1 is SNHLY and CDR2 is FYNNEI. The DNA read from the CDR3 is TGTGCCAGCAGCGAACGAAGGGCTAGCAATCAGCCG. Amino acids: CASSERRASNQP. In full, the CDR3 is CASSERRASNQPQYF.

Concerning this clone: The CDR3 extends 3 residues past the end of the read, so its final part is completed from the germline J gene. The chain couples TRBV2 to TRBJ1-5, with 9 bases identical to TRBD1. The CDR3 is 15 residues long. Germline lookup yields CDR1 SNHLY and CDR2 FYNNEI. V was pared by 5 bases and J by 7 bases, with 9 bases of the junction left unmatched. Incomplete CDR3 DNA: TGTGCCAGCAGTCAGCCGGGACAGGGTCGACAGCCC. Encoded protein: CASSQPGQGRQP. The complete CDR3 reads CASSQPGQGRQPQHF.